Presented here are 26 T cell receptor beta chains from one specimen sequenced in a study of blood T cell repertoires in COVID-19. Data came from immunoSEQ multiplex PCR; TCRdb stores just in-frame clones and leaves some out. Here the sample spans more than 110,000 clones, 76% being singletons. Sequencing used peripheral blood. These receptors were obtained from a woman over 75 with active or convalescent COVID-19.

The chain links TRBV19 to TRBJ1-5; 7 bases are shared with TRBD1. Germline V gene lookup returns CDR1 LNHDA and CDR2 SQIVND (reference sequence). V shed 8 bases, J shed 3 bases, and the junction held 13 bases outside the gene matches. This CDR3 is built from 16 residues. The DNA of the CDR3 is TGTGCCAGTCTTCTTTCCGGAGGGGGCGTCAATCAGCCCCAGCATTTT. Protein sequence: CASLLSGGGVNQPQHF.

The V and J genes are TRBV19 and TRBJ2-1, with 10 bases matching TRBD1. Per the germline V gene, CDR1 is LNHDA and CDR2 is SQIVND (reference sequence). The CDR3 extends over 15 amino acids. V was clipped by 9 bases and J by 6 bases; unmatched bases: 11. The CDR3 DNA is TGTGCCAGCCTACCCGGGACAGGGGCGGTCAATGAGCAGTTCTTC. Protein sequence: CASLPGTGAVNEQFF. Full variable domain (rest looked up from reference TRBV19 and TRBJ2-1): DGGITQSPKYLFRKEGQNVTLSCEQNLNHDAMYWYRQDPGQGLRLIYYSQIVNDFQKGDIAEGYSVSREKKESFPLTVTSAQKNPTAFYLCASLPGTGAVNEQFFGPGTRLTVL.

The chain is built from TRBV3-1 (or the pseudogene TRBV3-2) and TRBJ2-1; maybe TRBD2 (5 bases). The V and J ends lost 0 bases and 9 bases respectively, with 15 bases between them. In germline, CDR1 is LGHDT, CDR2 YNNKEL (reference sequence). The CDR3 covers 15 residues. CDR3 in DNA: TGTGCCAGCAGCCAAGATTTCGGGCTAGCAGGTGAGCAGTTCTTC. As protein: CASSQDFGLAGEQFF.

The V call is TRBV6-1, the J call TRBJ1-3; D ambiguous. Germline values: CDR1 MNHNS, CDR2 SASEGT. CDR3 length equals 14 residues. V lost 2 bases to trimming and J lost 0 bases, with 5 bases between them. The CDR3: CASSERSSGNTIYF. DNA for the CDR3: TGTGCCAGCAGTGAACGCAGCTCTGGAAACACCATATATTTT.

The V and J genes are TRBV12-5 and TRBJ1-5, with D maybe TRBD1 (6 bases). CDR3 length: 17 amino acids. V lost 6 bases and J 4 bases, leaving 22 bases between the germline ends. The V gene's germline CDR1 is LGHNT and CDR2 FRNRAP. CDR3 coding DNA: TGTGCTAGTGGCACCCCCCCCGGGACACAAAAAAATCAGCCCCAGCATTTT. Amino acid sequence: CASGTPPGTQKNQPQHF.

The chain carries TRBV5-4 and TRBJ2-7, with D maybe TRBD2 (6 bases). The CDR3 totals 14 residues. Per germline, CDR1 SGHNT and CDR2 YYREEE (reference sequence). Trimming cost V 4 bases and J 1 base, with 12 bases left between them. CDR3 DNA sequence: TGTGCCAGCAGCAGAGACGGGGGTTCCTACGAGCAGTACTTC. It translates to CASSRDGGSYEQYF.

The chain combines TRBV3-1 (or the pseudogene TRBV3-2) with TRBJ2-7; the match to TRBD2 covers 7 bases. Germline CDR1 reads LGHDT; CDR2 reads YNNKEL (reference sequence). After removal of 5 bases from V and 4 bases from J, the junction contained 8 bases not matched to a gene. The CDR3 has 14 amino acids. The CDR3 is CASSRGSGGYEQYF. The CDR3 nucleotides read TGTGCCAGCAGCAGGGGATCCGGGGGGTACGAGCAGTACTTC.

This clone was counted a few times. The chain carries TRBV6-1 and TRBJ1-2, with TRBD1 matching 8 bases. The CDR3 has 15 residues. The germline CDR1 and CDR2 sequences are MNHNS and SASEGT. The trim removed 2 bases at V and 6 bases at J, leaving 8 bases unmatched. The CDR3 spells CASSERTGRENGYTF. The CDR3 coding sequence is TGTGCCAGCAGTGAACGGACAGGGAGGGAGAATGGCTACACCTTC.

The chain carries TRBV2 and TRBJ1-3, with 11 bases identical to TRBD1. Germline-derived CDR1 and CDR2 are SNHLY and FYNNEI. V lost 6 bases, J lost 3 bases, and 7 bases stayed unmatched. This CDR3 spans 16 amino acids. The CDR3: CASRRTGGGGGNTIYF. The DNA of the CDR3 is TGTGCCAGCAGAAGGACAGGGGGCGGAGGTGGAAACACCATATATTTT.

The chain links TRBV10-3 to TRBJ1-2; D is undetermined. This CDR3 spans 13 amino acids. The V end was cut by 4 bases, the J end by 5 bases, with 11 bases between. Germline V gives CDR1 ENHRY, CDR2 SYGVKD. The CDR3 spells CAISGASSYGYTF. The DNA for the CDR3 is TGTGCCATCAGTGGTGCCAGTTCTTATGGCTACACCTTC.

A few counts support this clone. The CDR3 sequence: CASGPDRGTEAFF. The DNA for the CDR3 is TGTGCTAGTGGCCCGGACAGGGGAACTGAAGCTTTCTTT. The chain has TRBV12-5 and TRBJ1-1; TRBD1 matches at 9 bases. The J segment lost 5 bases and the V segment lost 6 bases, leaving 4 bases of the junction unmatched. The CDR3 runs to 13 residues. The germline V gene encodes CDR1 LGHNT and CDR2 FRNRAP. Combining the CDR3 with reference TRBV12-5 and TRBJ1-1 gives the whole variable domain DARVTQTPRHKVTEMGQEVTMRCQPILGHNTVFWYRQTMMQGLELLAYFRNRAPLDDSGMPKDRFSAEMPDATLATLKIQPSEPRDSAVYFCASGPDRGTEAFFGQGTRLTVV.

The rearrangement joins TRBV4-3 to TRBJ1-4, with 7 bases fitting TRBD1. This CDR3 spans 15 amino acids. Germline trimming cut 2 bases from V and 4 bases from J; bases unmatched to any gene: 4. CDR1 is LGHNA, CDR2 YSLEER, per germline. CDR3 protein: CASSQHRGSNEKLFF. Here the CDR3 DNA reads TGCGCCAGCAGCCAACACAGGGGTAGTAATGAAAAACTGTTTTTT.

The chain uses TRBV5-4 and TRBJ2-2; the D gene is possibly TRBD1 (7 bases). Germline lookup yields CDR1 SGHNT and CDR2 YYREEE (reference sequence). The V gene lost 4 bases and the J gene lost 5 bases, with 18 bases spanning the gap. This CDR3 contains 16 residues. The CDR3 spells CASSRGGQGVTGELFF. DNA for the CDR3: TGTGCCAGCAGCCGAGGGGGGCAGGGGGTTACCGGGGAGCTGTTTTTT.

This chain links TRBV30 with TRBJ2-7; D is perhaps TRBD2 (6 bases). Deletions cut 2 bases from V and 6 bases from J, with 11 bases between. This CDR3 is 12 amino acids long. Germline V gene lookup returns CDR1 GTSNPN and CDR2 SVGIG (reference sequence). Here the CDR3 reads CAWSLLGGEQYF. In DNA form, the CDR3 reads TGTGCCTGGAGTTTGTTGGGGGGCGAGCAGTACTTC. Combining the CDR3 with reference TRBV30 and TRBJ2-7 gives the whole variable domain SQTIHQWPATLVQPVGSPLSLECTVEGTSNPNLYWYRQAAGRGLQLLFYSVGIGQISSEVPQNLSASRPQDRQFILSSKKLLLSDSGFYLCAWSLLGGEQYFGPGTRLTVT.

The chain employs TRBV7-2 and TRBJ1-2; 9 bases map to TRBD1. V lost 4 bases and J lost 4; bases outside the gene matches: 7. The CDR3 runs to 15 residues. Germline lookup yields CDR1 SGHTA and CDR2 FQGNSA. The CDR3 region has the DNA TGTGCCAGCAGCTCTACAGGGGGCCGAGTCTATGGCTACACCTTC. Its translation is CASSSTGGRVYGYTF.

This chain connects TRBV19 to TRBJ2-3; 15 bases match TRBD2. The CDR3 covers 15 residues. The J segment lost 6 bases and the V segment lost 5 bases, leaving 3 bases of the junction unmatched. Germline V lookup: CDR1 LNHDA, CDR2 SQIVND (reference sequence). CDR3 region: CASSWTSGGVDTQYF. The CDR3 DNA follows: TGTGCCAGTAGTTGGACTAGCGGGGGGGTTGATACGCAGTATTTT.

This chain links TRBV27 with TRBJ2-1; 15 nucleotides agree with TRBD2. The CDR3 loop spans 18 amino acids. Germline V gene sequence: CDR1 MNHEY, CDR2 SMNVEV (reference sequence). V lost 5 bases to trimming and J lost 3 bases; unmatched junction nucleotides: 8. CDR3 in DNA: TGTGCCAGCAGTGTCGGACTAGCGGGGGGGCTGAGCTACAATGAGCAGTTCTTC. It is translated as CASSVGLAGGLSYNEQFF.

V and J are TRBV7-2 and TRBJ2-5; 9 nucleotides line up with TRBD2. Germline V gene sequence: CDR1 SGHTA, CDR2 FQGNSA. This CDR3 contains 17 residues. V was pared by 8 bases and J by 2 bases, with 15 bases of the junction left unmatched. The CDR3 spells CASGITTGLAGQETQYF. The DNA for the CDR3 is TGTGCCAGCGGGATAACGACGGGGCTAGCGGGACAAGAGACCCAGTACTTC.

The gene calls are TRBV7-3 and TRBJ1-6; D gene uncertain. CDR1 is SGHTA, CDR2 FQGTGA, per germline. The CDR3 consists of 13 residues. Between the trimmed V and J ends, which lost 1 base and 10 bases, there was a span of 8 bases. CDR3 region: CASSLKPGSPLHF. In DNA form, the CDR3 reads TGTGCCAGCAGCTTAAAGCCGGGGTCACCCCTCCACTTT.

The chain carries TRBV6-5 and TRBJ2-5, with TRBD2 identical over 11 bases. Germline V gene sequence: CDR1 MNHEY, CDR2 SVGAGI. Trimming at V came to 3 bases and at J to 5 bases, leaving 5 bases not matched to a gene. There are 15 residues in the CDR3. CDR3 sequence: CASSYLSGGAETQYF. CDR3 DNA sequence: TGTGCCAGCAGTTATCTTAGCGGGGGGGCGGAGACCCAGTACTTC.

Many counts were recorded for this clone. The genes are TRBV25-1 and TRBJ1-5, with a tentative D call TRBD1 (5 bases). With 3 bases removed from V and 6 bases from J, the gap between germline ends came to 12 bases. Germline CDR1 reads MGHDK; CDR2 reads SYGVNS. The CDR3 runs to 14 residues. CDR3 residues: CASSEAGIGQPQHF. Written as DNA, the CDR3 is TGTGCCAGCAGTGAGGCAGGGATTGGTCAGCCCCAGCATTTT.

V gene TRBV3-1 (or the pseudogene TRBV3-2) combines with J gene TRBJ2-5; TRBD1 matches at 12 bases. V lost 0 bases and J lost 5; bases outside the gene matches: 7. Germline loops: CDR1 LGHDT, CDR2 YNNKEL (reference sequence). The length of the CDR3 is 17 residues. CDR3 DNA: TGTGCCAGCAGCCAAGATCTTGGGACAGGGGGCAGTGAGACCCAGTACTTC. This sequence encodes CASSQDLGTGGSETQYF.

The genes are TRBV7-2 and TRBJ2-3; D gene unclear. V gave up 1 base and J gave up 0 bases, with 8 bases separating them. The CDR3 totals 15 residues. Germline V gene sequence: CDR1 SGHTA, CDR2 FQGNSA. This CDR3 is CASSLVGHSTDTQYF. As DNA, the CDR3 is TGTGCCAGCAGCTTAGTTGGCCACAGCACAGATACGCAGTATTTT.

The chain recombines TRBV18 with TRBJ1-1; 12 bases map to TRBD1. With V trimmed by 4 bases and J by 3 bases, 9 bases remained unmatched. Germline V CDR1 and CDR2: KGHSH, LQKENI. The CDR3 sequence is 17 residues long. DNA for the CDR3: TGTGCCAGCTCACTAGTGGGACAGGGGGCCCGGGACACTGAAGCTTTCTTT. Protein: CASSLVGQGARDTEAFF.

This clone was found once. The gene calls are TRBV30 and TRBJ1-2, with 7 bases that match TRBD1. The CDR3 extends over 14 amino acids. V was clipped by 3 bases and J by 4 bases; unmatched bases: 8. Germline V gene data show CDR1 as GTSNPN and CDR2 as SVGIG (reference sequence). Here the CDR3 DNA reads TGTGCCTGGAGAGGGACAGACCGAAGCTATGGCTACACCTTC. This translates into CAWRGTDRSYGYTF.

The J gene is TRBJ1-2, the V gene TRBV5-1, with D tentatively TRBD1 (5 bases). Germline V gene lookup returns CDR1 SGHRS and CDR2 YFSETQ. Between the trimmed V and J ends, which lost 2 bases and 3 bases, there was a span of 14 bases. This CDR3 is built from 15 residues. The CDR3 region has the DNA TGCGCCAGCAGCTTCGGTCCTAGGGGCGACTATGGCTACACCTTC. Translated: CASSFGPRGDYGYTF.